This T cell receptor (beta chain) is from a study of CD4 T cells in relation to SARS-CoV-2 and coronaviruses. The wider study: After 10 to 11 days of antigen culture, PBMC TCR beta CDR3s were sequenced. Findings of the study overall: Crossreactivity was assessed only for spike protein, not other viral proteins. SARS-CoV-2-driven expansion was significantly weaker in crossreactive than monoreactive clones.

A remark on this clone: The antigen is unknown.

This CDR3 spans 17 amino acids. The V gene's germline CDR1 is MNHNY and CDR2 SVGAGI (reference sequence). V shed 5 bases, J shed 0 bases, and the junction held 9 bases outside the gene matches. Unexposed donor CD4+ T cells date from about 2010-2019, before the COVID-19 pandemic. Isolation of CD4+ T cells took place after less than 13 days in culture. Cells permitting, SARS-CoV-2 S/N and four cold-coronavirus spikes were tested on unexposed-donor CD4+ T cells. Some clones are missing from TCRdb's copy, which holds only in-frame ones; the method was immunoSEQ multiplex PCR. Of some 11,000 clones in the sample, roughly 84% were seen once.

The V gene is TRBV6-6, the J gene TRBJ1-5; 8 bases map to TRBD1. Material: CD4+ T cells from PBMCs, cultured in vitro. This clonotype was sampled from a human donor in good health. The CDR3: CASSQSAGGTSNQPQHF. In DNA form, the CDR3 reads TGTGCCAGCAGTCAAAGTGCAGGGGGCACTAGCAATCAGCCCCAGCATTTT.